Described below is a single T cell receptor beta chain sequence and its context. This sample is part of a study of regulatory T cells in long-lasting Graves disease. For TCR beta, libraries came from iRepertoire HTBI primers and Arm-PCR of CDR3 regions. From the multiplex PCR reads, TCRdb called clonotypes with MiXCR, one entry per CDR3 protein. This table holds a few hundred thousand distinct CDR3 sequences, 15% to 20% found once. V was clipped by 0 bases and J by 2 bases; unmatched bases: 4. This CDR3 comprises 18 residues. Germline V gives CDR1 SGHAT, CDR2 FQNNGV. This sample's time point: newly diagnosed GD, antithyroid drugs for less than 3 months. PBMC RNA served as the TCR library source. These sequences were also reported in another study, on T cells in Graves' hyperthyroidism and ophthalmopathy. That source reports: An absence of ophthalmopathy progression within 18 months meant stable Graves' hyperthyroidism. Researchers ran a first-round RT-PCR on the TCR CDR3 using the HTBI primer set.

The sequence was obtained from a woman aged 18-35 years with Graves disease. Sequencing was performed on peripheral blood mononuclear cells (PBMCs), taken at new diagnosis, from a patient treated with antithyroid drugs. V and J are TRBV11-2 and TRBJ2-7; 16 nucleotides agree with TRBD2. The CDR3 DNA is TGTGCCAGCAGCTTAGACCCGGGACTAGCGGGAGGGCCCTACGAGCAGTACTTC. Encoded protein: CASSLDPGLAGGPYEQYF.